This TCR beta chain was identified in a study of monozygotic twins with inflammatory bowel disease. The CDR3 consists of 16 residues. Germline values: CDR1 SGHNT, CDR2 YYREEE (reference sequence). Using TCRalpha and TCRbeta cDNA, the researchers carried out two nested PCRs that lasted 16 and 9 cycles. TCRdb re-called the 5' RACE reads; one entry per CDR3 protein, DNA not given. Its clone listing holds a few hundred thousand distinct CDR3 sequences. Findings and caveats of the study: Especially with disease activity, IBD patients shared fewer clonotypes with others than healthy twins did.

As to this clonotype: Antigen specificity is unknown.

Per donor, approximately 2.5 ml of blood was collected and frozen. The source is a human donor with ulcerative colitis or Crohn's disease, or a healthy co-twin of an affected twin (not recorded which). Sequencing was done on a sample of blood. The chain combines TRBV5-4 with TRBJ2-1; checking the TCRdb D call of TRBD2 is not possible without DNA. CDR3 protein: CASSLGGRSVGNEQFF.